This T cell receptor (beta chain) was sequenced for a study of blood T cell repertoires in COVID-19. As for the study in general: Spain, Italy and the United States supplied samples that represented acute and convalescent COVID-19. T cells, B-cell-depleted T cells, or PBMCs provided the cDNA or gDNA that served as material.

In the study's own analysis: Nucleated cell number was recorded as an estimate derived from reference gene primer amplification. Only in-frame clones appear in the TCRdb table, and some are missing; sequencing was by immunoSEQ multiplex PCR. The DNA gave D and trimming, while V, J and clone size come from that table. The table lists about 160,000 clones, more than 85% of them singletons, with 0.5% to 0.55% in the top ten. The table lists this clone with a count of one. Looked up from germline, CDR1 is LNHDA and CDR2 is SQIVND (reference sequence). The CDR3 is made up of 16 amino acids. V was pared by 6 bases and J by 0 bases, with 15 bases between.

The sequenced sample consisted of peripheral blood. The sequence was collected from a man aged 45-60 years with acute or convalescent COVID-19. The chain joins TRBV19 to TRBJ1-3; perhaps TRBD1 as D (5 bases). CDR3 nucleotides: TGTGCCAGTAGAAAAGACAGTCTTGACTCTGGAAACACCATATATTTT. Protein: CASRKDSLDSGNTIYF.